This T cell receptor (beta chain) is from a study of blood T cell repertoires in COVID-19. CDR1 is SGHDT and CDR2 is YYEEEE in the germline V gene. V gave up 0 bases and J gave up 2 bases, with 5 bases separating them. There are 13 residues in the CDR3. In the source study's methods: By means of reference gene primer amplification, nucleated cell counts were estimated. Here immunoSEQ multiplex PCR was the method, and the copy in TCRdb shows in-frame clones only, minus some. That table supplies the V and J calls and clone size; D and trimming were determined from the DNA. The data show 200,000 to 300,000 clones, around 89% seen once.

The clonotype originates from a woman between 35 and 50 years old with acute or convalescent COVID-19. The chain combines TRBV5-6 with TRBJ1-2; TRBD1 is a possible D gene (5 bases). Sequencing used peripheral blood. CDR3 protein: CASSLEGNYGYTF. The CDR3 coding sequence is TGTGCCAGCAGCTTGGAGGGGAACTATGGCTACACCTTC.